These 23 T cell receptor beta chains were all obtained from the same sample, sequenced in a study of spatial heterogeneity in lung cancer. Indicated time point: sample taken at primary tumor resection. No cell sorting; template was whole RNA from tumor, lung tissue or PBMC. TCRdb re-analysed the 5' RACE reads in MiXCR, keeping a single row per CDR3 protein. The sample lists around 48,000 distinct CDR3 sequences; 5.3% were seen once. The specimen was PBMCs, collected at surgery. These receptors were collected from a male donor with early-stage non-small cell lung cancer.

This clonotype occurred many times. This sequence joins TRBV20-1 and TRBJ1-5; no clear D gene. The V end lost 3 bases, the J end lost 5 bases, and 20 bases lay between the germline ends. This CDR3 contains 16 residues. CDR1 is DFQATT and CDR2 is SNEGSKA in the germline V gene (reference sequence). In DNA form, the CDR3 reads TGCAGTGCTAGCGGACGGAGGTCTGGGTCGGATCAGCCCCAGCATTTT. Amino acids: CSASGRRSGSDQPQHF.

This clonotype showed up many times. CDR3 DNA sequence: TGCAGTGCTAGAGGTTGGGGAAACCTCGATCAGCCCCAGCATTTT. This codes for CSARGWGNLDQPQHF. The chain is built from TRBV20-1 and TRBJ1-5; no definite D call. The CDR3 has 15 residues. From germline, CDR1 is DFQATT and CDR2 SNEGSKA (reference sequence). Trimming removed 1 base at V and 5 bases at J, with 15 bases between.

This clonotype was counted ten times or more. This chain links TRBV20-1 with TRBJ2-7; TRBD2 matches 11 bases. J lost 4 bases, V lost 6 bases, and 8 bases had no gene match. The CDR3 length is 14 residues. Germline lookup yields CDR1 DFQATT and CDR2 SNEGSKA (reference sequence). CDR3 in DNA: TGCAGTGCGGAACCGGGACTAGCGGTATACGAGCAGTACTTC. Translation: CSAEPGLAVYEQYF.

There are many counts of this clonotype. This sequence joins TRBV6-2 or TRBV6-3 and TRBJ2-3; weak D call: TRBD2 (6 bases). The V gene lost 5 bases and the J gene lost 3 bases, with 18 bases spanning the gap. Germline assignment: CDR1 MNHEY and CDR2 SVGEGT. The CDR3 consists of 16 residues. The CDR3 loop reads CASSHQDGGWTDTQYF. The CDR3 bases are TGTGCCAGCAGTCACCAGGACGGGGGTTGGACAGATACGCAGTATTTT.

This clonotype has a count of ten or more. The chain is built from TRBV15 and TRBJ2-1; 11 bases map to TRBD2. The trim removed 0 bases at V and 9 bases at J, leaving 7 bases unmatched. Per the germline V gene, CDR1 is LNHNV and CDR2 is YYDKDF (reference sequence). CDR3 size: 16 residues. The CDR3 protein is CATSRDPGLAAGEQFF. Written as DNA, the CDR3 is TGTGCCACCAGCAGAGATCCGGGACTAGCGGCGGGTGAGCAGTTCTTC.

This clonotype was recorded many times. The chain is built from TRBV20-1 and TRBJ2-3, with 10 bases identical to TRBD2. Germline values: CDR1 DFQATT, CDR2 SNEGSKA (reference sequence). The CDR3 spans 14 residues. The chain's CDR3 is CGNLTSGSTDTQYF. The DNA for the CDR3 is TGCGGAAATCTGACTAGCGGGAGCACAGATACGCAGTATTTT.

This clonotype was counted many times. This chain links TRBV9 with TRBJ2-1, with 9 bases matching TRBD2. Germline assignment: CDR1 SGDLS and CDR2 YYNGEE. Trimming removed 4 bases from V and 3 bases from J; junction bases left unmatched: 8. The CDR3 runs to 16 residues. The chain's CDR3 is CASSLGTSSFYNEQFF. The CDR3 DNA is TGTGCCAGCAGCCTGGGGACTAGCAGCTTCTACAATGAGCAGTTCTTC.

This clonotype was detected ten times or more. This chain links TRBV9 with TRBJ2-7, with D possibly matching TRBD2 (6 bases). The CDR3 has 14 amino acids. The germline gives CDR1 SGDLS, CDR2 YYNGEE. V lost 0 bases and J 1 base, leaving 8 bases between the germline ends. CDR3 sequence: CASSVAGESYEQYF. Here the CDR3 DNA reads TGTGCCAGCAGCGTAGCGGGGGAGTCCTACGAGCAGTACTTC.

Ten or more counts support this clonotype. The chain is built from TRBV4-1 and TRBJ1-1; 7 positions agree with TRBD1. Unmatched junction bases numbered 7, after V lost 4 bases and J lost 5 bases. The CDR3 spans 14 residues. Germline CDR1 is MGHRA and CDR2 is YSYEKL. The CDR3 DNA reads TGCGCCAGCAGCCTGCAGGGGGTGGAGACTGAAGCTTTCTTT. It translates to CASSLQGVETEAFF.

This clonotype came up many times. This chain links TRBV28 with TRBJ1-5, with D possibly being TRBD1 (5 bases). Trimming left V 7 bases short and J 9 bases short, with 19 bases between. Germline CDR1 MDHEN, CDR2 SYDVKM. The length of the CDR3 is 14 residues. The DNA of the CDR3 is TGTGCCAGCACCCAGACGGGGCCGCTTAGGCCCCAGCATTTT. Protein sequence: CASTQTGPLRPQHF.

The rearrangement joins TRBV6-4 to TRBJ2-1; TRBD2 agrees at 7 bases. From germline, CDR1 is MRHNA and CDR2 SNTAGT. The CDR3 consists of 15 residues. The CDR3 region has the DNA TGTGGTACACCAGTCCGGGAGGAGAGCTACAATGAGCAGTTCTTC. Translated: CGTPVREESYNEQFF.

This clonotype was seen ten or more times. This chain uses TRBV29-1 with TRBJ2-5; 7 nucleotides align to TRBD1. The V and J ends lost 7 bases and 2 bases, in that order; junction bases with no gene match: 10. The CDR3 contains 14 residues. Per the germline V gene, CDR1 is SQVTM and CDR2 is ANQGSEA. The CDR3 DNA reads TGCAGCGGGTGGACAGGCCCCTTACAAGAGACCCAGTACTTC. Translation: CSGWTGPLQETQYF. Full variable domain (rest looked up from reference TRBV29-1 and TRBJ2-5): SAVISQKPSRDICQRGTSLTIQCQVDSQVTMMFWYRQQPGQSLTLIATANQGSEATYESGFVIDKFPISRPNLTFSTLTVSNMSPEDSSIYLCSGWTGPLQETQYFGPGTRLLVL.

This clonotype was observed many times. This rearrangement joins TRBV6-2 or TRBV6-3 to TRBJ2-1, with D tentatively TRBD1 (6 bases). The CDR3 is 12 residues long. Deletions cut 6 bases from V and 8 bases from J, with 11 bases between. Germline values: CDR1 MNHEY, CDR2 SVGEGT. CDR3 sequence (DNA): TGTGCCAGCAGAGAAGGGGGTCATGAGCAGTTCTTC. Residues: CASREGGHEQFF.

This clonotype was picked up many times. V gene TRBV12-5 combines with J gene TRBJ1-6, with no clear D. The germline V and J ends were trimmed by 6 bases and 10 bases, with 13 bases remaining between them. From germline, CDR1 is LGHNT and CDR2 FRNRAP. CDR3 size: 13 residues. CDR3 sequence reads: CASGTALESPLHF. For the CDR3, the DNA is TGTGCTAGTGGGACCGCCTTAGAATCACCCCTCCACTTT.

This clonotype was found a few times. The genes are TRBV19 and TRBJ2-2, with D possibly TRBD2 on 5 matching bases. Trimming pared 7 bases from V and 6 bases from J, leaving 12 bases between. The CDR3 runs to 13 residues. The germline V gene has CDR1 LNHDA and CDR2 SQIVND (reference sequence). CDR3 nucleotide sequence: TGTGCCAGTACCCTCAGCGGCGCCGGGGAGCTGTTTTTT. It yields the protein CASTLSGAGELFF.

The genes are TRBV27 and TRBJ2-1, with D possibly being TRBD2 (5 bases). V shed 4 bases and J shed 2 bases, with 15 bases lying between them. The CDR3 loop spans 16 amino acids. Germline V lookup: CDR1 MNHEY, CDR2 SMNVEV (reference sequence). CDR3 nucleotides: TGTGCCAGCAGTTCCAGCAGTGGACTTCCCTACAATGAGCAGTTCTTC. Its protein is CASSSSSGLPYNEQFF.

This clonotype was seen ten or more times. The chain recombines TRBV10-3 with TRBJ1-4; 10 positions match TRBD1. The CDR3 has 14 amino acids. The junction had 6 bases not matched to a gene; V was cut back by 6 bases and J by 8 bases. Looked up from germline, CDR1 is ENHRY and CDR2 is SYGVKD. The CDR3 loop is CAISRDRGHEKLFF. CDR3 DNA: TGTGCCATCAGCCGGGACAGGGGCCACGAAAAACTGTTTTTT.

The chain is built from TRBV5-1 and TRBJ1-2; 9 bases align to TRBD1. Germline V gene lookup returns CDR1 SGHRS and CDR2 YFSETQ. The CDR3 has 14 residues. The V segment lost 2 bases and the J segment 7 bases; nucleotides outside the gene matches: 6. This chain's CDR3 is CASSFSGQGVGYTF. In DNA, the CDR3 is TGCGCCAGCAGCTTCTCGGGACAGGGAGTTGGCTACACCTTC.

This clonotype has at least ten counts. The gene calls are TRBV29-1 and TRBJ1-1; TRBD1 matches 7 bases. Looked up from germline, CDR1 is SQVTM and CDR2 is ANQGSEA. The CDR3 covers 18 residues. Trimming at V came to 6 bases and at J to 3 bases, leaving 22 bases not matched to a gene. In DNA form, the CDR3 reads TGCAGCGTCGCAGCCCCTGTATGGACAGGTGATTCCTACACTGAAGCTTTCTTT. It is translated as CSVAAPVWTGDSYTEAFF.

At least ten counts were recorded for this clonotype. The chain joins TRBV10-2 to TRBJ1-4; no firm D call. There are 15 residues in the CDR3. V shed 7 bases and J shed 4 bases, with 16 bases lying between them. Germline-derived CDR1 and CDR2 are WSHSY and SAAADI. CDR3 region: CASTSGESINEKLFF. In DNA, the CDR3 is TGCGCCAGCACCTCTGGAGAATCTATTAATGAAAAACTGTTTTTT.

This clonotype was observed at least ten times. The chain uses TRBV6-6 and TRBJ2-1; TRBD1 or TRBD2 may be the D gene (5 bases each). The germline V gene has CDR1 MNHNY and CDR2 SVGAGI (reference sequence). V was clipped by 5 bases and J by 8 bases, with 10 bases between them. CDR3 length: 12 amino acids. The CDR3 DNA reads as TGTGCCAGCAGTACCCGGGACCATGAGCAGTTCTTC. Translating it yields CASSTRDHEQFF.

This clonotype was recorded many times. J is TRBJ2-1 and V is TRBV12-3 or TRBV12-4; the match to TRBD2 covers 14 bases. This CDR3 has 16 residues. Trimming cost V 4 bases and J 12 bases; bases outside gene matches: 11. The CDR3: CASSSTGLAGGKGQFF. The CDR3 DNA follows: TGTGCCAGCAGTTCAACCGGACTAGCGGGAGGAAAGGGGCAGTTCTTC.

This clonotype has at least ten counts. This sequence joins TRBV6-6 and TRBJ2-7, with D possibly called TRBD1 or TRBD2 (5 bases each). This CDR3 has 12 amino acids. Germline assignment: CDR1 MNHNY and CDR2 SVGAGI (reference sequence). Trimming stripped 5 bases from V and 7 bases from J, with 12 bases between. CDR3 residues: CASSPGAYEQYF. The CDR3 DNA reads TGTGCCAGCAGTCCCGGGGCGTATGAGCAGTACTTC.